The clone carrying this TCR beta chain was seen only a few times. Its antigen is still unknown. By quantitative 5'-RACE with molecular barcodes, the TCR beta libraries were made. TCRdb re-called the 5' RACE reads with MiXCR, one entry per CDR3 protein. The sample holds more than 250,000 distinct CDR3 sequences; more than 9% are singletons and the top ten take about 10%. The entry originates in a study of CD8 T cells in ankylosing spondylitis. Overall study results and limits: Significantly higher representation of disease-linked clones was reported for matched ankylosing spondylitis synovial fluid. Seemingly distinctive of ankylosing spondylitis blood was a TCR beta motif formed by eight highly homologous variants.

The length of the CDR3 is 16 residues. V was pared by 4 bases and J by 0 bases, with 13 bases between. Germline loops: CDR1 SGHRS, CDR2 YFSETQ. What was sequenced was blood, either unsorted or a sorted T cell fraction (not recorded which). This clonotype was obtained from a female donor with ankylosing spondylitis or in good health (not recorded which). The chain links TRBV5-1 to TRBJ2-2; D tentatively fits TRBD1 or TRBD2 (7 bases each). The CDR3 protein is CASSGAGQPNTGELFF. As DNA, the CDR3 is TGCGCCAGCAGCGGAGCGGGACAGCCGAACACCGGGGAGCTGTTTTTT.